Listed below are T cell receptor beta chains from one sample, sequenced in a study of blood T cell repertoires in COVID-19. TCRdb's table, derived via immunoSEQ multiplex PCR, lists solely in-frame clones and lacks some. Found here are over 130,000 clones, approximately 80% of them singletons; the top ten hold 2.2%. The sample comprised peripheral blood. The receptors originated from a man between 65 and 79 years old with acute or convalescent COVID-19. Both conserved end residues are part of each CDR3. The D gene is left open where the match is weak. Rows give clone size only sometimes, using once, few, many, or a class for an expanded clone.

TRBJ2-1	TRBV10-1	NA	TRBD2	CASTRGVKFNEQFF	TGCGCCAGCACCCGGGGGGTTAAATTCAATGAGCAGTTCTTC
TRBJ2-7	TRBV9	NA	NA	CASSVVAESSYEQYF	TGTGCCAGCAGCGTAGTCGCGGAGAGCTCCTACGAGCAGTACTTC
TRBJ1-4	TRBV6-6	NA	NA	CASLTPGGSELFF	TGTGCCAGCTTGACTCCCGGGGGATCGGAACTGTTTTTT
TRBJ1-6	TRBV3-1/TRBV3-2	NA	NA	CASSQDRGRSPLHF	TGTGCCAGCAGCCAAGACAGGGGAAGATCACCCCTCCACTTT
TRBJ2-2	TRBV27	few	TRBD1	CASSSHRGQTGELFF	TGTGCCAGCAGTTCCCACAGGGGACAAACCGGGGAGCTGTTTTTT
TRBJ2-2	TRBV24-1	NA	TRBD2	CATRASGGNGGELFF	TGTGCCACCAGAGCTAGCGGGGGAAATGGCGGGGAGCTGTTTTTT
TRBJ1-6	TRBV2	NA	NA	CASSEQTVYNSPLHF	TGTGCCAGCAGTGAACAGACAGTCTATAATTCACCCCTCCACTTT
TRBJ1-2	TRBV12-3/TRBV12-4	NA	TRBD1	CASRDRVAGYTF	TGTGCCAGCAGGGACAGGGTCGCTGGCTACACCTTC
TRBJ2-1	TRBV5-1	NA	NA	CASSLLRGSEQFF	TGCGCCAGCAGCTTGTTGAGGGGGTCTGAGCAGTTCTTC
TRBJ2-7	TRBV3-1/TRBV3-2	NA	TRBD1	CASSPWQGARMYEQYF	TGTGCCAGCAGCCCGTGGCAGGGGGCGAGAATGTACGAGCAGTACTTC
TRBJ1-1	TRBV6-1	NA	NA	CASSDRGRASTEAFF	TGTGCCAGCAGTGATAGGGGCAGGGCAAGCACTGAAGCTTTCTTT
TRBJ2-3	TRBV27	NA	NA	CASSQGRGTDTQYF	TGTGCCAGCAGTCAGGGGCGGGGCACAGATACGCAGTATTTT
TRBJ2-7	TRBV5-1	NA	NA	CASSLGDKGGEQYF	TGCGCCAGCAGCCTGGGGGACAAAGGGGGAGAGCAGTACTTC
TRBJ2-1	TRBV29-1	NA	TRBD2	CSVDRTSGYNEQFF	TGCAGCGTTGATAGGACTAGCGGTTACAATGAGCAGTTCTTC
TRBJ2-3	TRBV6-1	NA	NA	CASSSPGSWTQYF	TGTGCCAGCAGTTCCCCAGGGTCTTGGACGCAGTATTTT
TRBJ1-3	TRBV10-1	NA	NA	CASSELQGAGNTIYF	TGCGCCAGCAGTGAGTTACAGGGAGCAGGAAACACCATATATTTT
TRBJ1-1	TRBV5-1	NA	NA	CASSTSGGTEAFF	TGCGCCAGCAGCACCTCCGGGGGGACTGAAGCTTTCTTT
TRBJ2-4	TRBV3-1/TRBV3-2	NA	TRBD1	CASSQATGTGNGIQYF	TGTGCCAGCAGCCAAGCCACCGGGACAGGCAACGGGATTCAGTACTTC
TRBJ2-7	TRBV19	NA	NA	CASSPSRVPYEQYF	TGTGCCAGTAGTCCCAGCAGGGTCCCCTACGAGCAGTACTTC
TRBJ2-5	TRBV29-1	NA	TRBD2	CSARTSGVQETQYF	TGCAGCGCTAGAACTAGCGGGGTCCAAGAGACCCAGTACTTC
TRBJ1-4	TRBV10-2	once	NA	CASSEAARVDNEKLFF	TGCGCCAGCAGTGAGGCTGCCAGGGTTGATAATGAAAAACTGTTTTTT
TRBJ2-7	TRBV7-2	NA	TRBD2	CASSLRLAGGPYEQYF	TGTGCCAGCAGCTTAAGACTAGCGGGGGGGCCCTACGAGCAGTACTTC
TRBJ1-1	TRBV6-5	NA	TRBD1	CASRATGATEAFF	TGTGCCAGCAGAGCTACAGGGGCCACTGAAGCTTTCTTT
TRBJ1-1	TRBV5-1	once	NA	CASSLGGSAEAFF	TGCGCCAGCAGCTTGGGTGGGAGCGCTGAAGCTTTCTTT
TRBJ2-7	TRBV5-6	NA	TRBD2	CASSLWGGYEQYF	TGTGCCAGCAGCTTGTGGGGGGGCTACGAGCAGTACTTC
TRBJ1-2	TRBV12-3/TRBV12-4	NA	NA	CASSATQQGGYTF	TGTGCCAGCAGTGCAACCCAACAGGGCGGCTACACCTTC
TRBJ2-3	TRBV5-1	once	NA	CASSLVREADTQYF	TGCGCCAGCAGCTTGGTACGCGAGGCAGATACGCAGTATTTT
TRBJ1-2	TRBV28	NA	NA	CASSFWVDGFRGYTF	TGTGCCAGCAGTTTTTGGGTTGACGGGTTTCGTGGCTACACCTTC
TRBJ1-1	TRBV10-3	NA	NA	CAIKVDMNTEAFF	TGTGCCATCAAAGTGGACATGAACACTGAAGCTTTCTTT
TRBJ1-5	TRBV24-1	NA	NA	CATSDPIQGFNQPQHF	TGTGCCACCAGTGACCCTATTCAGGGTTTCAATCAGCCCCAGCATTTT
TRBJ2-1	TRBV28	NA	NA	CASTRGGGTYNEQFF	TGTGCCAGCACCAGAGGTGGCGGAACCTACAATGAGCAGTTCTTC
TRBJ2-1	TRBV9	NA	TRBD2	CASSVGASGTTTEQFF	TGTGCCAGCAGCGTAGGGGCTAGCGGGACGACTACTGAGCAGTTCTTC
TRBJ2-5	TRBV12-3/TRBV12-4	NA	NA	CASSLSGPETQYF	TGTGCCAGCAGTTTATCAGGGCCCGAGACCCAGTACTTC
TRBJ2-7	TRBV13	NA	NA	CASSLAGGERYF	TGTGCCAGCAGCTTAGCTGGCGGGGAACGGTACTTC
TRBJ2-7	TRBV28	once	TRBD1	CASSLPGQGDEQYF	TGTGCCAGCAGCCTCCCGGGACAGGGGGACGAGCAGTACTTC
TRBJ2-5	TRBV6-2/TRBV6-3	NA	NA	CASSYSATQETQYF	TGTGCCAGCAGTTACTCTGCTACCCAAGAGACCCAGTACTTC
TRBJ2-1	TRBV18	NA	TRBD2	CASSPIAGEDNEQFF	TGTGCCAGCTCACCAATCGCGGGAGAGGACAATGAGCAGTTCTTC
TRBJ1-2	TRBV7-8	NA	TRBD1	CASSVRQGASYGYTF	TGTGCCAGCAGCGTCCGACAGGGGGCGTCCTATGGCTACACCTTC
TRBJ1-4	TRBV25-1	NA	TRBD1	CASSEHGTGREKLFF	TGTGCCAGCAGTGAGCACGGGACAGGGAGGGAAAAACTGTTTTTT
TRBJ2-5	TRBV5-1	NA	TRBD2	CASSLARAGVYQETQYF	TGCGCCAGCAGCTTGGCCCGAGCGGGGGTATATCAAGAGACCCAGTACTTC
TRBJ2-3	TRBV6-1	few	TRBD1	CASSDPGQRIIRTDTQYF	TGTGCCAGCAGTGATCCGGGACAGCGAATAATTAGAACAGATACGCAGTATTTT
TRBJ2-7	TRBV28	once	NA	CASSLPRGGRFPYEQYF	TGTGCCAGCAGTTTACCCCGCGGAGGCCGCTTCCCCTACGAGCAGTACTTC
TRBJ2-7	TRBV18	NA	NA	CASSPGTGNEQYF	TGTGCCAGCTCACCGGGGACTGGGAACGAGCAGTACTTC
TRBJ2-3	TRBV6-5	NA	TRBD2	CASSSDREANTQYF	TGTGCCAGCAGTTCCGACCGGGAGGCGAATACGCAGTATTTT
TRBJ1-1	TRBV2	NA	TRBD1	CASRLTGANTEAFF	TGTGCCAGCAGGCTGACAGGGGCGAACACTGAAGCTTTCTTT
TRBJ2-3	TRBV2	NA	NA	CASSEQGTSTDTQYF	TGTGCCAGCAGTGAGCAGGGTACTAGCACAGATACGCAGTATTTT
TRBJ1-3	TRBV28	NA	TRBD1	CASSGDRAYSGNTIYF	TGTGCCAGCAGTGGAGACAGGGCTTACTCTGGAAACACCATATATTTT
TRBJ1-3	TRBV19	NA	NA	CATSPQDISGNTIYF	TGTGCCACCTCGCCGCAGGACATTTCTGGAAACACCATATATTTT
TRBJ1-3	TRBV5-1	NA	NA	CASSLEASGDTIYF	TGCGCCAGCAGCTTGGAGGCGTCCGGGGACACCATATATTTT
TRBJ1-1	TRBV7-2	NA	NA	CASSLLGLGAEAFF	TGTGCCAGCAGCTTATTAGGGTTAGGGGCTGAAGCTTTCTTT
TRBJ1-1	TRBV6-2/TRBV6-3	few	NA	CASSYGERGNTEAFF	TGTGCCAGCAGTTACGGGGAGCGGGGAAACACTGAAGCTTTCTTT
TRBJ1-2	TRBV6-6	NA	TRBD1	CASSMDRQNYGYTF	TGTGCCAGCTCGATGGACAGGCAGAACTATGGCTACACCTTC
TRBJ2-1	TRBV7-3	NA	TRBD1	CASSSKFAGTVPNEQFF	TGTGCCAGCAGCTCAAAATTCGCCGGGACAGTACCCAATGAGCAGTTCTTC
TRBJ1-2	TRBV5-6	NA	NA	CASSLAGEGGYTF	TGTGCCAGCAGCTTGGCGGGTGAGGGTGGCTACACCTTC
TRBJ2-5	TRBV5-1	once	NA	CASSWAGPLVQETQYF	TGCGCCAGCAGCTGGGCGGGACCCCTAGTCCAGGAGACCCAGTACTTC